This T cell receptor beta chain is drawn from a study of blood T cell repertoires in COVID-19. Authors' analysis steps: Reference gene primer amplification gave nucleated cell count estimates. Here immunoSEQ multiplex PCR was the method, and the copy in TCRdb shows in-frame clones only, minus some. The DNA gave D and trimming, while V, J and clone size come from that table. The sample comprises more than 250,000 clones, roughly nine tenths of which are singletons, and under 20% rests with the top ten. Self-reported history from a screening survey and questionnaire set each donor's cohort. V lost 4 bases and J lost 5, with 12 bases in between. Looked up from germline, CDR1 is LNHDA and CDR2 is SQIVND (reference sequence). The CDR3 is 14 residues long.

The genes are TRBV19 and TRBJ1-5, with D possibly matching TRBD1 (5 bases). The receptor comes from a woman in her thirties who had recovered from COVID-19. The sample consisted of PBMCs or T cells enriched from blood (not recorded which). Here the CDR3 reads CASSTDTIYQPQHF. The CDR3 nucleotides read TGTGCCAGTAGTACGGACACCATTTATCAGCCCCAGCATTTT.